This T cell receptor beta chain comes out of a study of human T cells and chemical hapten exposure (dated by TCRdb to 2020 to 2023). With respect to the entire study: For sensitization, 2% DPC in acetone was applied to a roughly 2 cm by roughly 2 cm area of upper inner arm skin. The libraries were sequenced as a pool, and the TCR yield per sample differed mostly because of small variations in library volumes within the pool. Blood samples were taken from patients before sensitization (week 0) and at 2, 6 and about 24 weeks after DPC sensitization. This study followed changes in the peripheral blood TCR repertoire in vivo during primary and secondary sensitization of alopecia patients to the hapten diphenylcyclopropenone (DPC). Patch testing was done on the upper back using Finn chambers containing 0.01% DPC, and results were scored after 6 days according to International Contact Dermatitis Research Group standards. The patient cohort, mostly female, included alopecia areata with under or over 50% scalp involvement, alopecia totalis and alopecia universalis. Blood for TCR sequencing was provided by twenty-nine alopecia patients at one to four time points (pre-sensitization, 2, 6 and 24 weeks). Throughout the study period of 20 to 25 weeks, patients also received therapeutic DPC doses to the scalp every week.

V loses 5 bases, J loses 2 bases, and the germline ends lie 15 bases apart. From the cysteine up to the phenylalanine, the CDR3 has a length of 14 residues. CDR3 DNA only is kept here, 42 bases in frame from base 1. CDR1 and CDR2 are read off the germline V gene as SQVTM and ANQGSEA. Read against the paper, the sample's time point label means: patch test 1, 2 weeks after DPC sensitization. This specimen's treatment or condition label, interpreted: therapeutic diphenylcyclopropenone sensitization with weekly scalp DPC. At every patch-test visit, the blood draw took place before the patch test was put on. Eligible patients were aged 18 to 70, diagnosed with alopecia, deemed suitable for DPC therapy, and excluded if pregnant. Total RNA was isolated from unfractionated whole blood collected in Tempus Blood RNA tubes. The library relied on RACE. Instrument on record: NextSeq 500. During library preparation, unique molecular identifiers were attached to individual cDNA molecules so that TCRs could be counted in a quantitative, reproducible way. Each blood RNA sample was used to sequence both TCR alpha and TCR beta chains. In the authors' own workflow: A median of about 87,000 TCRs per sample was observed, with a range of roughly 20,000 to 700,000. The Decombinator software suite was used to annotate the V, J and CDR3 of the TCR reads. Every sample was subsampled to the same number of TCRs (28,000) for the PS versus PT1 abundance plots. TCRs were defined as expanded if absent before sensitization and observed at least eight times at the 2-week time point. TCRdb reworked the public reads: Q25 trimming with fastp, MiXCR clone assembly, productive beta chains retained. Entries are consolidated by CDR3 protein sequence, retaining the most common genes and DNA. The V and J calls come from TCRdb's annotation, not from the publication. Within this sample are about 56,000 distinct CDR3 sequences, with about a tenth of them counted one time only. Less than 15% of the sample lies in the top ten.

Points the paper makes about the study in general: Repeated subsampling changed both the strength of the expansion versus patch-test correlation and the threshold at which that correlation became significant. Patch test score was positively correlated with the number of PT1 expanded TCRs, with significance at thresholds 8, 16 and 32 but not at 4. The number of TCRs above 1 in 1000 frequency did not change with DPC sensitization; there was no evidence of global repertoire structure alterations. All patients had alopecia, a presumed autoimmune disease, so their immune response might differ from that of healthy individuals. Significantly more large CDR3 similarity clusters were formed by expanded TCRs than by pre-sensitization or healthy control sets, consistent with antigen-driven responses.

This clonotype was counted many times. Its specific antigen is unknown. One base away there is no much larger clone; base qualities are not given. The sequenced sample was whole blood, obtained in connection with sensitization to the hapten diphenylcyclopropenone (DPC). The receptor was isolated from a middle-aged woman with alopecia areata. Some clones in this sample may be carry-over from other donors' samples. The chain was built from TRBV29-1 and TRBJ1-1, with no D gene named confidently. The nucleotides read TGCAGCGTTTTGGAGACCAGCCGAAACACTGAAGCTTTCTTT. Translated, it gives CSVLETSRNTEAFF. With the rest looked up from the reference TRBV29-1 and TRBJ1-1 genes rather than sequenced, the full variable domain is SAVISQKPSRDICQRGTSLTIQCQVDSQVTMMFWYRQQPGQSLTLIATANQGSEATYESGFVIDKFPISRPNLTFSTLTVSNMSPEDSSIYLCSVLETSRNTEAFFGQGTRLTVV.